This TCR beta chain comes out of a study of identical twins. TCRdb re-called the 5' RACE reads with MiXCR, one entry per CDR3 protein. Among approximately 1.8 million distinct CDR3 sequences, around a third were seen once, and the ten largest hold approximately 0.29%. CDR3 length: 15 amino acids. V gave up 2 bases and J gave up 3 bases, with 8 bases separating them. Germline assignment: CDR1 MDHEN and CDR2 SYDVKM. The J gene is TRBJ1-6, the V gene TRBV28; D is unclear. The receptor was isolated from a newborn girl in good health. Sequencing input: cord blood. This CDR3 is CASSLAGNYNSPLHF. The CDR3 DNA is TGTGCCAGCAGTTTAGCAGGAAACTATAATTCACCCCTCCACTTT.